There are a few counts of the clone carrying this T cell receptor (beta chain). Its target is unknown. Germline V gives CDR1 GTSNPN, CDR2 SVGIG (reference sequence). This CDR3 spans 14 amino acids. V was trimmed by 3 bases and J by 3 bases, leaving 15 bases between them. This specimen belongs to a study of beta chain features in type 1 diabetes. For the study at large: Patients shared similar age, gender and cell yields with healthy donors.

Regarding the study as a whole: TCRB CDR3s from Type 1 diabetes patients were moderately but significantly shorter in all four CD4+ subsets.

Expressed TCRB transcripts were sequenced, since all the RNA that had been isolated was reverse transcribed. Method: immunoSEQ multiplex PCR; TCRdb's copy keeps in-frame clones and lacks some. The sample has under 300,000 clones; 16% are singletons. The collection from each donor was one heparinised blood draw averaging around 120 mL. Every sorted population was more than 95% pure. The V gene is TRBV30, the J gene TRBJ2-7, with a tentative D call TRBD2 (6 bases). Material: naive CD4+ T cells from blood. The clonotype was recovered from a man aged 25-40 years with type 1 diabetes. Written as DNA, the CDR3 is TGTGCCTGGAGAAAACCGGGACTCCTCTACGAGCAGTACTTC. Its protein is CAWRKPGLLYEQYF.